This T cell receptor (beta chain) stems from a study of T cell responses to AZD1222 COVID-19 vaccine. CDR3 length: 15 residues. Germline V gene lookup returns CDR1 MNHEY and CDR2 SVGAGI. V was shortened by 6 bases and J by 5 bases, with 19 bases between the two germline ends. Clones were sequenced by immunoSEQ multiplex PCR, and TCRdb holds only the in-frame ones, with some missing. The data contain about 160,000 clones, about 93% of them singletons. The sequenced sample was peripheral blood, obtained 28 days after the second AZD1222 dose. This TCR derives from an adult who received the AZD1222 COVID-19 vaccine. The gene calls are TRBV6-5 and TRBJ1-1, with D maybe TRBD1 (6 bases). The CDR3 loop reads CASRDGTPSGTEAFF. In DNA form, the CDR3 reads TGTGCCAGCAGGGATGGGACACCCTCGGGGACTGAAGCTTTCTTT.